At least ten counts were recorded for the clone carrying this TCR beta chain. The antigen is unknown. This CDR3 is built from 14 residues. Between the trimmed V and J ends, which lost 6 bases and 6 bases, there was a span of 20 bases. The germline CDR1 and CDR2 sequences are DFQATT and SNEGSKA (reference sequence). This specimen comes from a study of neurological immune-mediated disorders. Overall study results and limits: The greatest TCR clonal expansion occurred in HTLV-1-associated myelopathy and the least in multiple sclerosis, which fell below healthy controls.

It was by 5'RACE with 10-nucleotide random UMIs that the cDNA was made. TCRdb redid the calling of the 5' RACE reads with MiXCR, one entry per CDR3 protein. The data show 25,000 to 30,000 distinct CDR3 sequences, 5% to 7.5% seen once. The sequence came from a woman between 45 and 65 years old in good health. The chain uses TRBV20-1 and TRBJ1-1; perhaps TRBD1 as D (6 bases). Sample: PBMCs. The CDR3 is CSARGHQVVPEAFF. The CDR3 nucleotides read TGCAGTGCGCGGGGACATCAAGTAGTCCCTGAAGCTTTCTTT.